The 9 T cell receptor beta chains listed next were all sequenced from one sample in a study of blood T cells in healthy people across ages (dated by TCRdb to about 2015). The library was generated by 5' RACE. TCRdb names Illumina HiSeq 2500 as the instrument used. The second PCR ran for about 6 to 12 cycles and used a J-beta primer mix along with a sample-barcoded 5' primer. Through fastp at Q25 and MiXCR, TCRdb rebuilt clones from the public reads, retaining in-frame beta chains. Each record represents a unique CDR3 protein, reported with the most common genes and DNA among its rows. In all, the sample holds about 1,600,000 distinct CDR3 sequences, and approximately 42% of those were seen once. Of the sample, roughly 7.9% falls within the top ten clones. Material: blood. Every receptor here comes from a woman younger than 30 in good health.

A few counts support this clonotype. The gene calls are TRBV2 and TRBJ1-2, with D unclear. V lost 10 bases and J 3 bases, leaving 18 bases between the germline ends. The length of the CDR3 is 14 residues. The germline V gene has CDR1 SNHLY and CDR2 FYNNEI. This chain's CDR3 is CANVSSPSDYGYTF. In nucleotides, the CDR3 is TGTGCCAACGTCAGTTCGCCATCAGACTATGGCTACACCTTC.

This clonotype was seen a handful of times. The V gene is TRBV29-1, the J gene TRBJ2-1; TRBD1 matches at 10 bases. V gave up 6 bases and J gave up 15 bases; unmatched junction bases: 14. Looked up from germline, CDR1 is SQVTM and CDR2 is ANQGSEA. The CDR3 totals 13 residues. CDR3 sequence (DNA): TGCAGCGTGACGGGACAGGGGCGTCAGATCCGGTTCTTC. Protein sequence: CSVTGQGRQIRFF.

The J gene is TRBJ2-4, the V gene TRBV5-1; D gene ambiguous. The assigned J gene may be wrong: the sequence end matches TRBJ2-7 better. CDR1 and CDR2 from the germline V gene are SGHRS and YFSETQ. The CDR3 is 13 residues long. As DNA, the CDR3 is TGCGCCAGCAGCTCCGTGTCCGCCTACGAGCAGTACTTC. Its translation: CASSSVSAYEQYF.

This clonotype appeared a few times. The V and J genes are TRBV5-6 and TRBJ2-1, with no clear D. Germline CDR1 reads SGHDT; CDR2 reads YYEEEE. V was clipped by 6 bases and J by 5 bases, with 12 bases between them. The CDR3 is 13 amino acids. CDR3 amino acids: CASTSGANNEQFF. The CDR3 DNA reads TGTGCCAGCACCTCGGGCGCTAACAATGAGCAGTTCTTC.

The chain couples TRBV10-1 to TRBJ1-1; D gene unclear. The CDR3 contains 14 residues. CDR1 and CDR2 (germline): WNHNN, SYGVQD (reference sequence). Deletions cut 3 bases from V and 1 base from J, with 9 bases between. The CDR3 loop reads CASSDSQGNTEAFF. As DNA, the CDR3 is TGCGCCAGCAGTGATTCTCAAGGGAACACTGAAGCTTTCTTT.

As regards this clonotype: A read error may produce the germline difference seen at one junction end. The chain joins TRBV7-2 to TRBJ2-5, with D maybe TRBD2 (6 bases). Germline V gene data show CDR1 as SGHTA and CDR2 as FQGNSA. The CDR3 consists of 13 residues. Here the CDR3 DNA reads TGTGCCAGCGGCTTAGATAGCGGAGAGACCCAGTACTTC. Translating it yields CASGLDSGETQYF.

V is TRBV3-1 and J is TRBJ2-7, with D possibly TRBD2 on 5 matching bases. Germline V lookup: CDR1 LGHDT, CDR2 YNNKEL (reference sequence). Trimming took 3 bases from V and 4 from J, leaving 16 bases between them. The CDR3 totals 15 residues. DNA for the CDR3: TGTGCCAGCAGCCAGGCGGGTAGGCCTCTATACGAGCAGTACTTC. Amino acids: CASSQAGRPLYEQYF.

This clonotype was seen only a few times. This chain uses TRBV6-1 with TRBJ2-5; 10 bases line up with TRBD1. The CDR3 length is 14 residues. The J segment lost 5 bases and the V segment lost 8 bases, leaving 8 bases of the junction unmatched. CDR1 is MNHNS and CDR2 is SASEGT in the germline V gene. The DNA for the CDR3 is TGTGCCAGCTTCCCCGGGACAGGGGATGAGACCCAGTACTTC. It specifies CASFPGTGDETQYF.

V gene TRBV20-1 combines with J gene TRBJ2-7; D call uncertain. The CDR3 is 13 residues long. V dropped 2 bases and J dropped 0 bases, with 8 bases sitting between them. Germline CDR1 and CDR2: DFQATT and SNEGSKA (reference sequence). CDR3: CSARRPSSYEQYF. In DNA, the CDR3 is TGCAGTGCTAGACGACCATCCTCCTACGAGCAGTACTTC.